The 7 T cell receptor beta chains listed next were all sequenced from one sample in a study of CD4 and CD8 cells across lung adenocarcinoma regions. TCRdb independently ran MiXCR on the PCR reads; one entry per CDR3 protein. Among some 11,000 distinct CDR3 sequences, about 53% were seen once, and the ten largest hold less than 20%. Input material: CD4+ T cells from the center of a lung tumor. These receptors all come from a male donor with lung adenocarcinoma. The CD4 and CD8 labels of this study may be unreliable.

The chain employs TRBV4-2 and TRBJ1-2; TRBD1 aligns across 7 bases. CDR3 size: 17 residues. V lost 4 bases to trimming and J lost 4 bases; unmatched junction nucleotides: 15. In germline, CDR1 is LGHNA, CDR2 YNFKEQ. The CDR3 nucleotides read TGTGCCAGCAGCCCCCGAAGGGGACAGCTCGGGATCTATGGCTACACCTTC. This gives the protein CASSPRRGQLGIYGYTF.

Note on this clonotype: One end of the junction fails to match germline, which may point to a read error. This chain's CDR3 is CASTPVRGASDEQFF. CDR3 nucleotides: TGTGCCAGCACCCCGGTCAGGGGCGCCTCAGATGAGCAGTTTTTC. This chain connects TRBV6-1 to TRBJ2-1; D is perhaps TRBD1 (6 bases). Germline V gene lookup returns CDR1 MNHNS and CDR2 SASEGT. The CDR3 totals 15 residues.

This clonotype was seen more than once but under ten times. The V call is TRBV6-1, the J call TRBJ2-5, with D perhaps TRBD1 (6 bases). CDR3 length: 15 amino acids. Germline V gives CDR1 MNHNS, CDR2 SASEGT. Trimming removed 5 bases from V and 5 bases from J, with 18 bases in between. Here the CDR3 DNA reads TGTGCCAGCAGTCTAACAGGGCCGGAGCTCGAGACCCAGTACTTC. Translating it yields CASSLTGPELETQYF.

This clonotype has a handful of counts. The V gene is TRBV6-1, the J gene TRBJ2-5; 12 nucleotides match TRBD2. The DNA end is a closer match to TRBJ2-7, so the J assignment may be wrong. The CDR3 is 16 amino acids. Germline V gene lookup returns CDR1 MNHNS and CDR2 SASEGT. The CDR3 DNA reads TGTGCCAGCAGTGAAGGGTCTAGCGGGAGGGCTGGCGAGCAGTACTTC. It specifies CASSEGSSGRAGEQYF.

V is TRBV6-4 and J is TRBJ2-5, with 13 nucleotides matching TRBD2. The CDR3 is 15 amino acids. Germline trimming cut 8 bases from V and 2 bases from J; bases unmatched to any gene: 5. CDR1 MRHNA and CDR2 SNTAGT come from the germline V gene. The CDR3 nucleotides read TGTGCCAGCGAGCCGGGACTAGCGGGACAAGAGACCCAGTACTTC. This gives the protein CASEPGLAGQETQYF.

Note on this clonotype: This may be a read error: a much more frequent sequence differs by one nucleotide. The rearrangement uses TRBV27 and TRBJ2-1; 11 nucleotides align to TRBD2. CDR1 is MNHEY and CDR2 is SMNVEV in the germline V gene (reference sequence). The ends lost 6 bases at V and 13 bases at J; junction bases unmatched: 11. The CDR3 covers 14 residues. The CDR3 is CASRPGLAVETQFF. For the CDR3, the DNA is TGTGCCAGCAGACCGGGACTAGCGGTAGAGACCCAGTTCTTC.

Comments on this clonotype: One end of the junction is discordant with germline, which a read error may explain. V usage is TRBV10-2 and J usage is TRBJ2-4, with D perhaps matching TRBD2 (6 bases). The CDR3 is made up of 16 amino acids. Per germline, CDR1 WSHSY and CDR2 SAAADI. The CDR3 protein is CASSDSGQRAKDMQYF. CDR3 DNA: TGCGCCAGCAGTGACTCGGGGCAGCGGGCCAAAGATATGCAGTACTTT.